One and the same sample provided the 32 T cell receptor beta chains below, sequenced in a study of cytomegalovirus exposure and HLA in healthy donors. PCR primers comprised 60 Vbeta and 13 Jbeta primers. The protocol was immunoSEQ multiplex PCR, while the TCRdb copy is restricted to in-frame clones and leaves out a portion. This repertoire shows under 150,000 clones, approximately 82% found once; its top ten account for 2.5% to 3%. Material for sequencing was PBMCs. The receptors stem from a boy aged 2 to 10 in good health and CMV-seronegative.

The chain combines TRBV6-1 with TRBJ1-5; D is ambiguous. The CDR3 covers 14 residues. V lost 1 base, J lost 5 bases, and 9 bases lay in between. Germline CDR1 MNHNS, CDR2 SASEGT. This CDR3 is CASSEEESHQPQHF. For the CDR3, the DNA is TGTGCCAGCAGTGAAGAAGAGTCTCATCAGCCCCAGCATTTT.

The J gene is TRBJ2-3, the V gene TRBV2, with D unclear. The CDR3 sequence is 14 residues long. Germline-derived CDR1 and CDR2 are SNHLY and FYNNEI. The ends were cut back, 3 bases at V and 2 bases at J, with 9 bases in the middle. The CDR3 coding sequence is TGTGCCAGCAGTGACAGTAAATACACAGATACGCAGTATTTT. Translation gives CASSDSKYTDTQYF.

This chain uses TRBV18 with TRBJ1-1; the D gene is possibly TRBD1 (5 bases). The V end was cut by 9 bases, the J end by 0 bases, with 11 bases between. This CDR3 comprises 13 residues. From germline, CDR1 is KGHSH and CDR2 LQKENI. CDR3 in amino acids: CASSRDLNTEAFF. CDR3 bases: TGTGCCAGTTCCAGGGATTTGAACACTGAAGCTTTCTTT. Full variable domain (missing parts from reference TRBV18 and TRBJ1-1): NAGVMQNPRHLVRRRGQEARLRCSPMKGHSHVYWYRQLPEEGLKFMVYLQKENIIDESGMPKERFSAEFPKEGPSILRIQQVVRGDSAAYFCASSRDLNTEAFFGQGTRLTVV.

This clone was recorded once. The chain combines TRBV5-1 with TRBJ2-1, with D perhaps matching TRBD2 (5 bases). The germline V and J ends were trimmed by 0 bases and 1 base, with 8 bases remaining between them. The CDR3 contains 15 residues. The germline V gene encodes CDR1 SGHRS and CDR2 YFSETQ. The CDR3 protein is CASSLAAGSYNEQFF. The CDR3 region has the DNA TGCGCCAGCAGCTTGGCGGCGGGTTCCTACAATGAGCAGTTCTTC.

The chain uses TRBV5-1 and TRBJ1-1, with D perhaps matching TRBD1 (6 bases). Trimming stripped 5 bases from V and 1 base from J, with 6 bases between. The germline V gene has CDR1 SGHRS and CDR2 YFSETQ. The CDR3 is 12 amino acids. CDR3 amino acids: CASRQGNTEAFF. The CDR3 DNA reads TGCGCCAGCAGACAGGGGAACACTGAAGCTTTCTTT.

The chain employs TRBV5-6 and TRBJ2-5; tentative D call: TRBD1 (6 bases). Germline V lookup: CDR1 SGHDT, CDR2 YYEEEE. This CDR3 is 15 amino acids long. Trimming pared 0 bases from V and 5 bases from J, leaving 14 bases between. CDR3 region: CASSLDQGSLETQYF. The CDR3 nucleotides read TGTGCCAGCAGCTTGGATCAGGGGAGCCTCGAGACCCAGTACTTC.

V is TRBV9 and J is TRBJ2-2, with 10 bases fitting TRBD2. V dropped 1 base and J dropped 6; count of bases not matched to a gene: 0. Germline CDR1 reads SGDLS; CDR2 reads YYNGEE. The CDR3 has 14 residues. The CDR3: CASSVLAGAGELFF. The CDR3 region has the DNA TGTGCCAGCAGCGTACTAGCGGGAGCCGGGGAGCTGTTTTTT.

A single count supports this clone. The CDR3 DNA follows: TGTGCCAGCAGCCCGACTAGCGGGAGAGCTAGTGAGCAGTTCTTC. As protein: CASSPTSGRASEQFF. The chain employs TRBV14 and TRBJ2-1; 12 bases are a match to TRBD2. Germline V gene data show CDR1 as SGHDN and CDR2 as FVKESK. This CDR3 region has 15 residues. V lost 4 bases and J lost 9; bases outside the gene matches: 7. The whole variable domain, filled in from reference TRBV14 and TRBJ2-1, reads EAGVTQFPSHSVIEKGQTVTLRCDPISGHDNLYWYRRVMGKEIKFLLHFVKESKQDESGMPNNRFLAERTGGTYSTLKVQPAELEDSGVYFCASSPTSGRASEQFFGPGTRLTVL.

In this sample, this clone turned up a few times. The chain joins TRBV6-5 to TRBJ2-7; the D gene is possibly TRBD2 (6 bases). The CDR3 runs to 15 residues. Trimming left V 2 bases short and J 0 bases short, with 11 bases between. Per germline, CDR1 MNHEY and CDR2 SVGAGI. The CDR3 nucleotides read TGTGCCAGCAGTTACCGGGCGGGGAGCTCCTACGAGCAGTACGTC. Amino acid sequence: CASSYRAGSSYEQYV.

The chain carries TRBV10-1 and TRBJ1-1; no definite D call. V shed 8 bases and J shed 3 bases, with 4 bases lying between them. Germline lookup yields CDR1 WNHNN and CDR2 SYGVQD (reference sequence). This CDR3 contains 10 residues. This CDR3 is CASSDTEAFF. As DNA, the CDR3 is TGCGCCAGCTCCGACACTGAAGCTTTCTTT.

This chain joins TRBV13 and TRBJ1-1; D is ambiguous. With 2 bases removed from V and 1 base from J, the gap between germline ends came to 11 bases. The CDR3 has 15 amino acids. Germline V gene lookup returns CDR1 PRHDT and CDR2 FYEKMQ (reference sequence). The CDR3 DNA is TGTGCCAGCAGCTTATTCTCTGCAGGGAACACTGAAGCTTTCTTT. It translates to CASSLFSAGNTEAFF.

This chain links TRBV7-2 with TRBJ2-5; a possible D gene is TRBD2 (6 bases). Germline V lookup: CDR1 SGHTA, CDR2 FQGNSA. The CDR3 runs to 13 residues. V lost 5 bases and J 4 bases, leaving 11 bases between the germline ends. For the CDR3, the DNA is TGTGCCAGCAGCACCGGGGGTCCAGAGACCCAGTACTTC. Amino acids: CASSTGGPETQYF.

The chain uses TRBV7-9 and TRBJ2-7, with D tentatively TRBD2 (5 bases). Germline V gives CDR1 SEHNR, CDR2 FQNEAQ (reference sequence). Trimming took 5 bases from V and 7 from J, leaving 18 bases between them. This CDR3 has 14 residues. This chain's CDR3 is CASSPAGEKKEQYF. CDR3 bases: TGTGCCAGCAGCCCTGCGGGCGAGAAGAAAGAGCAGTACTTC.

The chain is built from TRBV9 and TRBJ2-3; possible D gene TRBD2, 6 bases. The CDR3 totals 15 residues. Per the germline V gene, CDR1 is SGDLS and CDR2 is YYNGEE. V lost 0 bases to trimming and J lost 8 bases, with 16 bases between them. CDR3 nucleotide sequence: TGTGCCAGCAGCGTAGGCGGGGCTGGGGGGACTACGCAGTATTTT. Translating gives CASSVGGAGGTTQYF.

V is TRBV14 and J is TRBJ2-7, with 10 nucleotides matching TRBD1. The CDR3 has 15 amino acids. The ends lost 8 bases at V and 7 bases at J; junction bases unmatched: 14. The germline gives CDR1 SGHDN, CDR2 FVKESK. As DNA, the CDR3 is TGTGCCAGCCCCGTGGGGGGACAGGGGTTCGAGGAGCAGTACTTC. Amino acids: CASPVGGQGFEEQYF.

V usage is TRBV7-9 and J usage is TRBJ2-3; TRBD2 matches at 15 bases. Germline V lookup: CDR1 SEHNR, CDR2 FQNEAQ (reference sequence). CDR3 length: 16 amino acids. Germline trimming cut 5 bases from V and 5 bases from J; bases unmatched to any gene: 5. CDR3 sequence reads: CASSGGTSGRIDTQYF. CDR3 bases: TGTGCCAGCAGCGGCGGGACTAGCGGGAGGATAGATACGCAGTATTTT.

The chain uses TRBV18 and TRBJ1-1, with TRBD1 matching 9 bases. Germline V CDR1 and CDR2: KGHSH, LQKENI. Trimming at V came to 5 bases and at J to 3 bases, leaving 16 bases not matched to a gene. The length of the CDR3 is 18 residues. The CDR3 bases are TGTGCCAGCTCAGCAACTCAAACAGGGGGCGCAAAGTACACTGAAGCTTTCTTT. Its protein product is CASSATQTGGAKYTEAFF.

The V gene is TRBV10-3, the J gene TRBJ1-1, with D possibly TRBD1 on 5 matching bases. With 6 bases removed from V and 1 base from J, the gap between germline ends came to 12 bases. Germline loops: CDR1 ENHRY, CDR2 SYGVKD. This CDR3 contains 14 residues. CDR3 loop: CAIRGEVQNTEAFF. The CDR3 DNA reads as TGTGCCATCAGGGGGGAGGTTCAGAACACTGAAGCTTTCTTT.

The CDR3 DNA sequence: TGTGCCAGCAGCCTCCGACAGGGGGGAGGTGAGCAGTACTTC. This translates into CASSLRQGGGEQYF. This chain connects TRBV7-8 to TRBJ2-7, with 9 bases identical to TRBD1. V shed 5 bases and J 7 bases; nucleotides not matched to a gene: 9. Germline CDR1 reads SGHVS; CDR2 reads FQNEAQ. This CDR3 has 14 residues.

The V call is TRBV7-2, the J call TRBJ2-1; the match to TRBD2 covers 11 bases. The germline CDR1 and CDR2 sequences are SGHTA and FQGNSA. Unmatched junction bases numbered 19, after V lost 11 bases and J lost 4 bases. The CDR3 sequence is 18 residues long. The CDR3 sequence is CAERGSGGAGAGYNEQFF. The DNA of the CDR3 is TGTGCCGAGCGGGGTAGCGGGGGGGCGGGGGCAGGGTACAATGAGCAGTTCTTC.

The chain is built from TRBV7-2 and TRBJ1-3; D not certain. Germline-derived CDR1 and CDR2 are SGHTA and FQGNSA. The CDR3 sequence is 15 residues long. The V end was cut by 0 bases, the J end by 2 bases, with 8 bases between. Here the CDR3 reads CASSLAEGTGNTIYF. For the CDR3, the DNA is TGTGCCAGCAGCTTAGCGGAGGGAACTGGAAACACCATATATTTT.

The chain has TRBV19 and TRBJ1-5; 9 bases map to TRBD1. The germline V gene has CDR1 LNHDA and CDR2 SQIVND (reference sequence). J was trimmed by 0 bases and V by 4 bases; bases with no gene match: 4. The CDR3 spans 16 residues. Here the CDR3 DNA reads TGTGCCAGTAGTAAGGACAGGGGTAATAGCAATCAGCCCCAGCATTTT. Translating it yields CASSKDRGNSNQPQHF.

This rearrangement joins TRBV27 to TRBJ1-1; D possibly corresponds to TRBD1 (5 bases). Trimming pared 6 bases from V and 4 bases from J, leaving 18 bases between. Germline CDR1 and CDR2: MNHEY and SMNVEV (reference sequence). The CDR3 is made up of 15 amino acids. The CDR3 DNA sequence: TGTGCCAGCAGGACTCCGGGGAGGGGCGGCACTGAAGCTTTCTTT. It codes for CASRTPGRGGTEAFF.

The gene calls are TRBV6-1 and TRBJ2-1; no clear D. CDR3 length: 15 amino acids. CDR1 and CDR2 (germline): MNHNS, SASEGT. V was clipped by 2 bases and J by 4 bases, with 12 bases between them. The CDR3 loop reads CASSERWAGYNEQFF. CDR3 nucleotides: TGTGCCAGCAGTGAAAGGTGGGCCGGATACAATGAGCAGTTCTTC.

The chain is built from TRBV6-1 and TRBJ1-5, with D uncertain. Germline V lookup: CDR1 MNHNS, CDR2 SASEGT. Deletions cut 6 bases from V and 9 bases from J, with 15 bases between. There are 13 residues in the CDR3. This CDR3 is CASRREGRRPQHF. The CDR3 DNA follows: TGTGCCAGCAGGCGGGAAGGCAGGAGGCCCCAGCATTTT.

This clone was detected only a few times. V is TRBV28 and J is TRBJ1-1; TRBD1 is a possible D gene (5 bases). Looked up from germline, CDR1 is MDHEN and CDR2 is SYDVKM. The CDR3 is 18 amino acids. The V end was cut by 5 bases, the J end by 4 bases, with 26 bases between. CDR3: CASSPRISIGGFGTEAFF. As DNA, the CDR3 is TGTGCCAGCAGTCCACGAATTAGCATCGGGGGATTCGGCACTGAAGCTTTCTTT.

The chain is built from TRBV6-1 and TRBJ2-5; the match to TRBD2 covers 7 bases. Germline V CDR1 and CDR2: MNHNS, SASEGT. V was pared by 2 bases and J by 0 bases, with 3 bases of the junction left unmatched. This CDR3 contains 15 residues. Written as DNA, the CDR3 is TGTGCCAGCAGTGAACTCAGCGGGAACCAAGAGACCCAGTACTTC. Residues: CASSELSGNQETQYF.

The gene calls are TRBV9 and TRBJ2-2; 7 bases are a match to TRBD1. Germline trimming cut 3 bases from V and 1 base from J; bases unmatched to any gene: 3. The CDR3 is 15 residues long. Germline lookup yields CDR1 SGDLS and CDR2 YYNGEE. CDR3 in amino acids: CASSDGTVNTGELFF. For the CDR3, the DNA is TGTGCCAGCAGCGACGGGACAGTGAACACCGGGGAGCTGTTTTTT. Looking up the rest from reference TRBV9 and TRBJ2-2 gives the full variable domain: DSGVTQTPKHLITATGQRVTLRCSPRSGDLSVYWYQQSLDQGLQFLIQYYNGEERAKGNILERFSAQQFPDLHSELNLSSLELGDSALYFCASSDGTVNTGELFFGEGSRLTVL.

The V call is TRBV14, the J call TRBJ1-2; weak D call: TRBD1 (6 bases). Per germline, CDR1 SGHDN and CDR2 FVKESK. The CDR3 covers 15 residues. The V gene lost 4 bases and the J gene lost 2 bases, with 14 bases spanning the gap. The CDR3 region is CASSLTGHLNYGYTF. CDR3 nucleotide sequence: TGTGCCAGCAGCCTCACAGGGCACCTAAACTATGGCTACACCTTC.

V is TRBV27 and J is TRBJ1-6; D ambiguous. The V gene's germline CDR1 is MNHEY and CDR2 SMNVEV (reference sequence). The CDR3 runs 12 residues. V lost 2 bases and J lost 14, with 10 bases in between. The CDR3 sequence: CASSLEGSTLHF. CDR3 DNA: TGTGCCAGCAGTTTAGAGGGATCCACCCTCCACTTT.

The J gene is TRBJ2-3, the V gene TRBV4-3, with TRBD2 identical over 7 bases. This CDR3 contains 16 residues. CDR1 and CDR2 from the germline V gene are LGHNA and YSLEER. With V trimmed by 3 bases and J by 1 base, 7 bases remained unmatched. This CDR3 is CASSQELATGTDTQYF. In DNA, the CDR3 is TGCGCCAGCAGCCAGGAACTAGCGACGGGCACAGATACGCAGTATTTT.

This CDR3 is CASSENRGYQPQHF. The CDR3 bases are TGTGCCAGCAGTGAAAACAGGGGATATCAGCCCCAGCATTTT. The V call is TRBV2, the J call TRBJ1-5; the match to TRBD1 covers 7 bases. Germline-derived CDR1 and CDR2 are SNHLY and FYNNEI. The junction had 3 bases not matched to a gene; V was cut back by 2 bases and J by 5 bases. The CDR3 sequence is 14 residues long.